A selection of T cell receptor beta chains follows, all from one sample in a study of cytomegalovirus exposure and HLA in healthy donors. Measured with immunoSEQ multiplex PCR; TCRdb has only the in-frame clones, and not every one. The table lists around 190,000 clones, more than 75% of them singletons. Specimen: PBMCs. Receptors were obtained from a woman aged 18 to 35 in good health and CMV-seronegative. CDR3s include the opening cysteine and the closing phenylalanine or tryptophan. A D gene is named only where the DNA matches it firmly. The size field is filled for only some rows; it gives once, few, many or a size class.

v_gene	abundance	j_gene	d_gene	CDR3nt	CDR3aa
TRBV30	.	TRBJ1-3	.	TGTGCCTGGAGTGTGGGAGCCTCTGGAAACACCATATATTTT	CAWSVGASGNTIYF
TRBV5-4	.	TRBJ2-7	TRBD1	TGTGCCAGCACACCAGGGGGACAGGGCTCCTACGAGCAGTACTTC	CASTPGGQGSYEQYF
TRBV10-3	.	TRBJ2-1	TRBD2	TGTGCCATCAGTGAGGGGGGGGGAAGCTCTAAGAATGAGCAGTTCTTC	CAISEGGGSSKNEQFF
TRBV11-2	.	TRBJ2-2	.	TGTGCCAGCAGCACTAGAGTCACCGGGGAGCTGTTTTTT	CASSTRVTGELFF
TRBV28	.	TRBJ1-4	TRBD1	TGTGCCAGCAGAGGGACAGGGGGCTATTCTTTGGGTGAAAAACTGTTTTTT	CASRGTGGYSLGEKLFF
TRBV13	.	TRBJ2-7	.	TGTGCCAGCACCTATGAGCAGGCCTACGAGCAGTACTTC	CASTYEQAYEQYF
TRBV7-3	.	TRBJ2-1	TRBD1	TGTGCCAGCAGCGCGGGACAGGGGTCCTACAATGAGCAGTTCTTC	CASSAGQGSYNEQFF
TRBV6-5	.	TRBJ2-7	.	TGTGCCAGCAGTTACACACCTACACAGGGTTCCGAGCAGTACTTC	CASSYTPTQGSEQYF
TRBV19	.	TRBJ2-2	TRBD1	TGTGCCAGTAGTTCGCCAGGGGGCACCGGGGAGCTGTTTTTT	CASSSPGGTGELFF
TRBV27	.	TRBJ1-2	TRBD1	TGTGCCAGCAGTTTAGACAGGGCTAACTATGGCTACACCTTC	CASSLDRANYGYTF
TRBV5-1	.	TRBJ2-1	.	TGCGCCAGCAGCTTGTTAGGGGGCTCCTACAATGAGCAGTTCTTC	CASSLLGGSYNEQFF
TRBV7-3	.	TRBJ2-7	.	TGTGCCAGCAGCTTAACGGTTCTTGGGAGTACATACGAGCAGTACTTC	CASSLTVLGSTYEQYF
TRBV21-1	.	TRBJ2-7	.	TGTGCCAGCAGCAAAGAGCCGGAGAGCTCCTACGAGCAGTACTTC	CASSKEPESSYEQYF
TRBV15	.	TRBJ1-5	.	TGTGCCACCTCCGGGGGGCAGGGCCCCTGGAGCAATCAGCCCCAGCATTTT	CATSGGQGPWSNQPQHF
TRBV6-6	.	TRBJ2-5	TRBD1	TGTGCCAGCAGTCTGCGACAGGGTGTAGAGACCCAGTACTTC	CASSLRQGVETQYF
TRBV6-1	.	TRBJ2-7	TRBD2	TGTGCCAGCAGTCCGGGGGGATCCTACGAGCAGTACTTC	CASSPGGSYEQYF
TRBV9	.	TRBJ2-1	.	TGTGCCAGCCTGACTAGGGCCCGTCATTGGGAGCAGTTCTTC	CASLTRARHWEQFF
TRBV28	.	TRBJ1-5	.	TGTGCCAGCAGTTTTGGTCCTACCGGGACAACGGGTTCCATGAATCAGCCCCAGCATTTT	CASSFGPTGTTGSMNQPQHF
TRBV19	.	TRBJ2-6	.	TGTGCCAGTAGCCCCCTCTTCTCTGGGGCCAACGTCCTGACTTTC	CASSPLFSGANVLTF
TRBV29-1	.	TRBJ2-7	TRBD2	TGCAGCGTTGAACCTCGGGTATGGGAGGGCCACTACGAGCAGTACTTC	CSVEPRVWEGHYEQYF
TRBV30	.	TRBJ2-3	.	TGTGCCTGGAGTGGGGGACACGGCCTCACAGATACGCAGTATTTT	CAWSGGHGLTDTQYF
TRBV18	.	TRBJ2-1	TRBD2	TGTGCCAGCTCACCTCCGGCGGGAGGGCCTAAAGGTGAGCAGTTCTTC	CASSPPAGGPKGEQFF
TRBV11-3	.	TRBJ2-7	TRBD2	TGTGCCAGCAGCTTGGCCCCGGGACTAGCGGGAGCCTACGAGCAGTACTTC	CASSLAPGLAGAYEQYF
TRBV6-1	once	TRBJ2-5	.	TGTGCCAGCCAAAGAGGGGGGGCAGAGACCCAGTACTTC	CASQRGGAETQYF
TRBV5-1	once	TRBJ2-5	TRBD2	TGCGCCAGCAGCTTGAGAGGTAGCGGGGAGAGGGAGACCCAGTACTTC	CASSLRGSGERETQYF